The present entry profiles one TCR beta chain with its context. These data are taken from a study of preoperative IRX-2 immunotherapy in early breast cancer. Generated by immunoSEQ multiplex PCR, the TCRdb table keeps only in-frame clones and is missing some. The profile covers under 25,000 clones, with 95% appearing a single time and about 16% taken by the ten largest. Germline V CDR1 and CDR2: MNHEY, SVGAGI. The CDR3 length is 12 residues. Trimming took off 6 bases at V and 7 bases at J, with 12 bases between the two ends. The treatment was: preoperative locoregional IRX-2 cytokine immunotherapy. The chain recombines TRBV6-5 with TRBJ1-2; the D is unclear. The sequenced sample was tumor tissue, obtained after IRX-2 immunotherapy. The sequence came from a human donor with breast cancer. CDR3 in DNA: TGTGCCAGCAGGAGCATAGAACCTGGCTACACCTTC. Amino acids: CASRSIEPGYTF.